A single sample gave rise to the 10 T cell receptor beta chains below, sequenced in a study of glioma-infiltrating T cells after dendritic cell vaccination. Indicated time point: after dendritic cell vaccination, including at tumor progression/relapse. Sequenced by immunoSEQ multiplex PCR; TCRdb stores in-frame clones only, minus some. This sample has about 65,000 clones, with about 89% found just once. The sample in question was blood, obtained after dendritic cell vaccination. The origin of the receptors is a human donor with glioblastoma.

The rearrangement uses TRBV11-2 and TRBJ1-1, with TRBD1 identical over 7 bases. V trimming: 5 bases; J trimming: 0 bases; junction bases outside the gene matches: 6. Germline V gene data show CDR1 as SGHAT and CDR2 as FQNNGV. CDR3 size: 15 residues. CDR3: CASSPRQGLNTEAFF. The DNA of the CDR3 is TGTGCCAGCAGCCCGAGACAGGGCCTGAACACTGAAGCTTTCTTT.

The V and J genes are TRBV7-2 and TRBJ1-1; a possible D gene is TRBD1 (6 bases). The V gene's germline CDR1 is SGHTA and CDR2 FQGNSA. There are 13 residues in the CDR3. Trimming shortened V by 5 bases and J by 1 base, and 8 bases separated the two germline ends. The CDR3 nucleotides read TGTGCCAGCAGCCAAGGGGGGAACACTGAAGCTTTCTTT. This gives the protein CASSQGGNTEAFF.

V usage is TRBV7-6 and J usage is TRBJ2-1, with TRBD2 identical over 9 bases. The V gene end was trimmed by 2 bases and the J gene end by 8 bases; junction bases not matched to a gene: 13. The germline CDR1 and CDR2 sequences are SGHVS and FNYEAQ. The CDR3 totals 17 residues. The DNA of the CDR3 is TGTGCCAGCAGCTTAATTGCGAGGCGGGAGGGCAGAGATGAGCAGTTCTTC. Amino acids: CASSLIARREGRDEQFF.

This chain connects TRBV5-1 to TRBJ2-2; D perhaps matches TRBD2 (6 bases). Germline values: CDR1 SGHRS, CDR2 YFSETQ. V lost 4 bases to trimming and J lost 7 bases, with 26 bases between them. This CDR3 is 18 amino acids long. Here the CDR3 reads CASSRSGSLGSENGELFF. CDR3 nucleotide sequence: TGCGCCAGCAGCCGCTCGGGGTCCCTCGGGAGTGAGAACGGGGAGCTGTTTTTT.

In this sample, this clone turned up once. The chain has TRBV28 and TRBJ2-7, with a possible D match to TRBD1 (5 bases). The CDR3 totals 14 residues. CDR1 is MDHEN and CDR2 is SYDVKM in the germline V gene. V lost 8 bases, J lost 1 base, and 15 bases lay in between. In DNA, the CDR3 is TGTGCCAGCTTGGGGCAGGCCTCTTCCTACGAGCAGTACTTC. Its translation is CASLGQASSYEQYF.

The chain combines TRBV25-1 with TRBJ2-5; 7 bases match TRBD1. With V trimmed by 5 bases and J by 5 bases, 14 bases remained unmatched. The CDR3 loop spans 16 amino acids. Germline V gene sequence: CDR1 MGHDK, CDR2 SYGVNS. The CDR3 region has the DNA TGTGCCAGCAGTCACCGGACAGGTTCAGCCGCGGAGACCCAGTACTTC. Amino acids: CASSHRTGSAAETQYF.

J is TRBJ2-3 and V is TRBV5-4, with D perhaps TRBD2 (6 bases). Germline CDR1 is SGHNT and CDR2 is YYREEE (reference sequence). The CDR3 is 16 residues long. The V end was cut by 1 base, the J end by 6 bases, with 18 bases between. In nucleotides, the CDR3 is TGTGCCAGCAGCTTGCGGGACTTCGGCCAGCGGGATACGCAGTATTTT. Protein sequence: CASSLRDFGQRDTQYF.

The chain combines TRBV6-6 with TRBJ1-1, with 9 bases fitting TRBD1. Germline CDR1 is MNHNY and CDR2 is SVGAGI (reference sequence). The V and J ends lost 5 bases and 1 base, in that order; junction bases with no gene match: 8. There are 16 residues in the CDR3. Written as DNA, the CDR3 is TGTGCCAGCAGTAGAACAGGGGGCGAGGGGAACACTGAAGCTTTCTTT. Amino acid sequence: CASSRTGGEGNTEAFF.

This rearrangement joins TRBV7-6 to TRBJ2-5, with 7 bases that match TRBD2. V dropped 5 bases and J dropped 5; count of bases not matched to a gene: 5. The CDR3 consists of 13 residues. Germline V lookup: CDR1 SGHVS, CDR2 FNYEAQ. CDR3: CASSRLAGETQYF. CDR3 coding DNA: TGTGCCAGCAGCCGACTAGCTGGGGAGACCCAGTACTTC. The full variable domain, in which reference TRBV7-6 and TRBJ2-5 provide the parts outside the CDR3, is GAGVSQSPRYKVTKRGQDVALRCDPISGHVSLYWYRQALGQGPEFLTYFNYEAQQDKSGLPNDRFSAERPEGSISTLTIQRTEQRDSAMYRCASSRLAGETQYFGPGTRLLVL.

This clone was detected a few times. In DNA, the CDR3 is TGTGCCAGCAGCTTGCCTAGCCGCTCCTCCTACGAGCAGTACTTC. Translating gives CASSLPSRSSYEQYF. The V call is TRBV7-8, the J call TRBJ2-7, with D perhaps matching TRBD2 (5 bases). The CDR3 is made up of 15 amino acids. CDR1 and CDR2 from the germline V gene are SGHVS and FQNEAQ. V lost 3 bases and J lost 0, with 12 bases in between.